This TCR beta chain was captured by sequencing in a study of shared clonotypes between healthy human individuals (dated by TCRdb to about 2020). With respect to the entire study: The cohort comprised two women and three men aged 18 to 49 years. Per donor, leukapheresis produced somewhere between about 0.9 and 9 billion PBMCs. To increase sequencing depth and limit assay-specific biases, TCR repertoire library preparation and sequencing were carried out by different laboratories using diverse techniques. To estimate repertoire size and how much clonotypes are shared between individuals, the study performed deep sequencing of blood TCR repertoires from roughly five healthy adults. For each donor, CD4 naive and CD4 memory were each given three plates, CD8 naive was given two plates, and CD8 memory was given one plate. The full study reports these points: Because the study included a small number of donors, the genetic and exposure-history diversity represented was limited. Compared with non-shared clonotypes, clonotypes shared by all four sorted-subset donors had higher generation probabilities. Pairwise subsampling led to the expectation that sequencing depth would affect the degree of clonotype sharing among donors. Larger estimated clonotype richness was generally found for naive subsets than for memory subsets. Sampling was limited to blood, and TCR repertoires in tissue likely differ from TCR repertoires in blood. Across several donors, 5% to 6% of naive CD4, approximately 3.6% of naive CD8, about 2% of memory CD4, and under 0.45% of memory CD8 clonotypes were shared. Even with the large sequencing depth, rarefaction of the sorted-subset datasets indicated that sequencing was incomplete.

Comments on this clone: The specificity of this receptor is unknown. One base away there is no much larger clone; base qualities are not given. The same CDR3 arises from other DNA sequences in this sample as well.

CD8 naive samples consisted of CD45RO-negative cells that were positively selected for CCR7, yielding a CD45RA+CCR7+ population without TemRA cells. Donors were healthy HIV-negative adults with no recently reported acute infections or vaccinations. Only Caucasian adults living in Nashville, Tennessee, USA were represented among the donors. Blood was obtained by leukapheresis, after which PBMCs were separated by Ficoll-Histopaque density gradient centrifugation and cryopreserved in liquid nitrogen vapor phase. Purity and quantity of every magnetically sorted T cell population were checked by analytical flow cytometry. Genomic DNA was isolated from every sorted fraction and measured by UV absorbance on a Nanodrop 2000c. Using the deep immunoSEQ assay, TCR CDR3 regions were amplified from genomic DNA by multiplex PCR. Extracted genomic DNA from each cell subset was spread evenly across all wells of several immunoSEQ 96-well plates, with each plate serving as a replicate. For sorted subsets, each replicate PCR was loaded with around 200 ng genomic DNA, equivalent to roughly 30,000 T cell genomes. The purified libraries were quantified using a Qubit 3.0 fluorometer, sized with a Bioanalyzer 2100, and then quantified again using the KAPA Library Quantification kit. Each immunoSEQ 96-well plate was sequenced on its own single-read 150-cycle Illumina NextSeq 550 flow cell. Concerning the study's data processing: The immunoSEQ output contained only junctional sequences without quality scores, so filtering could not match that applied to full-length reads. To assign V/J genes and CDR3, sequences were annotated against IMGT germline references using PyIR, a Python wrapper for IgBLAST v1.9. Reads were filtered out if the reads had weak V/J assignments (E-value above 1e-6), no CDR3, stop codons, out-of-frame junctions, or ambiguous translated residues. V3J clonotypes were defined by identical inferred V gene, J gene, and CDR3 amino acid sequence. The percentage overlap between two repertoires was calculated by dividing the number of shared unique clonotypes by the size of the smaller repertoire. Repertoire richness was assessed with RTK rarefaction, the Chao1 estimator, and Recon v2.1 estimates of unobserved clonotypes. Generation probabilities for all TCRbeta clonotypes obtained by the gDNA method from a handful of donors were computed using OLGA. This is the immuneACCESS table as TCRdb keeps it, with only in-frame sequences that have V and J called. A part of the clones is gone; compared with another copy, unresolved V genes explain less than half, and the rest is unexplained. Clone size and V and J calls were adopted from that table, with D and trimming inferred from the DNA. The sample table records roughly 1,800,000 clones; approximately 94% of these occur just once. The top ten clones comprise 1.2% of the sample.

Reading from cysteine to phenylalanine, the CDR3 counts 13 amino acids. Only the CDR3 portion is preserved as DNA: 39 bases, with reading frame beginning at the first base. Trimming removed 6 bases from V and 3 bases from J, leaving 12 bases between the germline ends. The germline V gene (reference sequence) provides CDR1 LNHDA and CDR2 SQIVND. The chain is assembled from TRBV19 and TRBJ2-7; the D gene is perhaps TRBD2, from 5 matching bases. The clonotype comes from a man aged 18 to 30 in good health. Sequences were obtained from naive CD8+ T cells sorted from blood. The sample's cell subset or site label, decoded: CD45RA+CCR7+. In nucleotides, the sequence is TGTGCCAGTAGACTTGGGAGCAGCTACGAGCAGTACTTC. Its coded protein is CASRLGSSYEQYF.